This TCR beta chain was identified in a study of blood T cell repertoires in COVID-19. Study as a whole: The United States, Italy and Spain provided the acute and convalescent COVID-19 samples.

Per germline, CDR1 SQVTM and CDR2 ANQGSEA. The J segment lost 7 bases and the V segment lost 6 bases, leaving 5 bases of the junction unmatched. There are 12 residues in the CDR3. Produced via immunoSEQ multiplex PCR; TCRdb's table is partial and in-frame only. The sample holds around 450,000 clones, less than 95% seen once. The sequence derives from a man younger than 35 who had recovered from COVID-19. The sample was PBMCs or T cells enriched from blood (not recorded which). This chain connects TRBV29-1 to TRBJ2-5, with 10 bases identical to TRBD2. The CDR3 here is CSVVAGGGTQYF. Here the CDR3 DNA reads TGCAGCGTAGTAGCGGGAGGTGGGACCCAGTACTTC.